Reported below is one TCR beta chain. The assay was immunoSEQ multiplex PCR, and TCRdb's table has in-frame clones only and misses some. The sample contains 110,000 or so clones, roughly 84% of which appear only once. Germline-derived CDR1 and CDR2 are SEHNR and FQNEAQ (reference sequence). The CDR3 is made up of 13 amino acids. J lost 7 bases, V lost 5 bases, and 6 bases had no gene match. This sample was taken from a study of blood T cell repertoires in COVID-19. This TCR was recovered from a man aged 40-49 years with acute or convalescent COVID-19. The genes are TRBV7-9 and TRBJ1-2; 8 positions agree with TRBD1. The specimen sequenced was peripheral blood. The CDR3 region has the DNA TGTGCCAGCAGCCGGACAGGGCTTAGTGGCTACACCTTC. Amino acids: CASSRTGLSGYTF.